This T cell receptor beta chain was identified in a study of Graves' ophthalmopathy and Graves' hyperthyroidism. The CDR3 contains 15 residues. Trimming at V came to 4 bases and at J to 8 bases, leaving 9 bases not matched to a gene. The germline V gene encodes CDR1 SGDLS and CDR2 YYNGEE. TCR beta CDR3 regions were amplified from RNA transcripts. RT-PCR in the first round used HTBI primers; a second-round multiplex PCR followed. TCRdb reprocessed the multiplex PCR reads with MiXCR, giving one entry per CDR3 protein. The sample includes about 550,000 distinct CDR3 sequences, roughly 39% of them seen just once.

Material for sequencing was peripheral blood or thyroid tissue (not recorded which). V is TRBV9 and J is TRBJ1-3, with 10 positions matching TRBD1. This clonotype was obtained from an adult man with Graves' hyperthyroidism. This CDR3 reads CASSPRGGTGDTIYF. DNA of the CDR3: TGTGCCAGCAGCCCTCGGGGGGGGACAGGGGACACCATATATTTT.